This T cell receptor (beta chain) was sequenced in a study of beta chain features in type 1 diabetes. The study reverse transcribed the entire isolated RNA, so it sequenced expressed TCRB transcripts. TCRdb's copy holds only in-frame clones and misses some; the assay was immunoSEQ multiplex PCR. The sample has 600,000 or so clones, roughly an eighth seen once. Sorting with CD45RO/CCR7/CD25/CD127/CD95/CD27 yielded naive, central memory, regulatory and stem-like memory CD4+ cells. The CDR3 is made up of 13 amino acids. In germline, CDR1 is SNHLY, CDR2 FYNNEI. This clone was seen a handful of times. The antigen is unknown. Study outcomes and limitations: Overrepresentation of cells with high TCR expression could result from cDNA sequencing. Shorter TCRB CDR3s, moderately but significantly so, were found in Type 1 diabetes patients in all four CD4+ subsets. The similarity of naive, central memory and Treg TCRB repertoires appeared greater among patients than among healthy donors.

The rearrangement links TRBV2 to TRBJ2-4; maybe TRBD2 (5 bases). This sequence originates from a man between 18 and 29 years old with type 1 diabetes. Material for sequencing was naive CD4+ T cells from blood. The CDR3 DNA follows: TGTGCTTCCTGGGGAGTAGCCAAAAACATTCAGTACTTC. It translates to CASWGVAKNIQYF.